The 17 T cell receptor beta chains reported below all come from one sample, sequenced in a study of T cells expressing NK-cell markers. TCRdb processed the 5' RACE reads again and assigns one entry to each CDR3 protein, with no DNA. Found here are 400,000 or so distinct CDR3 sequences; the top ten clones hold around 10%. The source material was blood T cells: a sorted CD56 or NKG2C T cell subset, CD4+ or CD8+ T cells, or bulk PBMC T cells (not recorded which). Source of these receptors: a woman aged 45-59 years in good health.

The J gene is TRBJ2-1, the V gene TRBV10-3; TCRdb picks TRBD2, but there is no DNA to check that call. The CDR3 spans 11 residues. Germline loops: CDR1 ENHRY, CDR2 SYGVKD. CDR3 residues: CAAHSGNEQFF.

The rearrangement links TRBV3-1 to TRBJ1-1; lacking DNA, the TRBD1 call made by TCRdb goes unchecked. Germline lookup yields CDR1 LGHDT and CDR2 YNNKEL (reference sequence). The CDR3 loop spans 14 amino acids. The CDR3 sequence: CASSRQGPNTEAFF.

This rearrangement joins TRBV5-1 to TRBJ2-5; TCRdb indicates TRBD2, and absent DNA this call remains unverified. Germline values: CDR1 SGHRS, CDR2 YFSETQ. This CDR3 has 14 amino acids. This CDR3 is CASRLEIRQETQYF.

This chain links TRBV28 with TRBJ1-1; the D call from TCRdb, TRBD1, cannot be confirmed without DNA. The CDR3 length is 13 residues. Germline CDR1 MDHEN, CDR2 SYDVKM. The CDR3 reads CASRRQGRTEAFF.

Here the CDR3 reads CASSDAGNGETQYF. The V call is TRBV25-1, the J call TRBJ2-5; with no DNA, the TCRdb D assignment of TRBD1 cannot be verified. CDR1 and CDR2 (germline): MGHDK, SYGVNS. There are 14 residues in the CDR3.

This sequence joins TRBV5-6 and TRBJ1-5. Germline-derived CDR1 and CDR2 are SGHDT and YYEEEE. The CDR3 contains 15 residues. The CDR3 region is CASSQGDKGNQPQHF.

The chain combines TRBV5-1 with TRBJ2-3; as DNA is missing, the TRBD2 call by TCRdb cannot be tested. The CDR3 has 16 amino acids. CDR1 is SGHRS, CDR2 YFSETQ, per germline. CDR3 loop: CASSVDRGASTDTQYF.

The V and J genes are TRBV12-3 or TRBV12-4 and TRBJ2-4; TCRdb outputs TRBD1, but without DNA this stays unchecked. CDR3 length: 17 amino acids. This CDR3 is CASSPAGILVAKNIQYF.

This CDR3 is CASSFIGVEKLFF. The chain couples TRBV12-3 or TRBV12-4 to TRBJ1-4; TCRdb selects TRBD1, and the lack of DNA leaves this call unchecked. The CDR3 is made up of 13 amino acids.

V usage is TRBV6-1 and J usage is TRBJ1-5; the TCRdb D gene call, TRBD1, has no DNA to confirm it. This CDR3 has 13 residues. The germline V gene encodes CDR1 MNHNS and CDR2 SASEGT. This chain's CDR3 is CATWAGGNQPQHF.

The gene calls are TRBV6-5 and TRBJ1-1; TCRdb outputs TRBD1, but without DNA this stays unchecked. This CDR3 contains 14 residues. Germline loops: CDR1 MNHEY, CDR2 SVGAGI. The CDR3 spells CASSWGRWNTEAFF.

The chain has TRBV12-3 or TRBV12-4 and TRBJ2-5; without DNA, the TCRdb call of TRBD2 cannot be checked. The CDR3 sequence is 15 residues long. The CDR3 loop is CASASSGSLKETQYF.

The V and J genes are TRBV12-3 or TRBV12-4 and TRBJ2-4; there is no DNA to check the TCRdb D call of TRBD1. This CDR3 is 17 amino acids long. The CDR3 here is CASSPGGGRGAKNIQYF.

The chain has TRBV7-8 and TRBJ2-5; checking the TCRdb D call of TRBD1 is not possible without DNA. The CDR3 runs 19 residues. Germline assignment: CDR1 SGHVS and CDR2 FQNEAQ. Here the CDR3 reads CASSLLRRLIVTGEETQYF.

The chain employs TRBV20-1 and TRBJ2-1; TCRdb lists TRBD1, though no DNA is available to test this call. Germline V gives CDR1 DFQATT, CDR2 SNEGSKA (reference sequence). The CDR3 is 15 amino acids. The CDR3 loop reads CSANRDIGRVGEQFF.

V usage is TRBV7-9 and J usage is TRBJ2-5; TCRdb calls TRBD1, which cannot be checked without DNA. Germline V gene lookup returns CDR1 SEHNR and CDR2 FQNEAQ (reference sequence). CDR3 length equals 15 residues. This CDR3 is CASSLGDVNQETQYF.

J is TRBJ2-7 and V is TRBV2. Germline V gene lookup returns CDR1 SNHLY and CDR2 FYNNEI. CDR3 length: 13 residues. The CDR3 loop is CASSEVEAYEQYF.